The 20 T cell receptor beta chains presented below share a single source sample, sequenced in a study of blood T cell repertoires in COVID-19. The assay was immunoSEQ multiplex PCR, and TCRdb's table has in-frame clones only and misses some. Seen here are 300,000 to 400,000 clones, approximately 88% observed once, and the top ten hold 1.5% to 2%. The sample comprised peripheral blood. The receptors stem from a woman aged 25 to 39 with COVID-19, enrolled during active disease.

The chain links TRBV2 to TRBJ2-5, with TRBD2 identical over 14 bases. The V gene's germline CDR1 is SNHLY and CDR2 FYNNEI. This CDR3 is built from 18 residues. The junction had 10 bases not matched to a gene; V was cut back by 5 bases and J by 2 bases. For the CDR3, the DNA is TGTGCCAGCAGTCGAACTCGGGGACTAGCGGGGGAGCAAGAGACCCAGTACTTC. It is translated as CASSRTRGLAGEQETQYF.

The J gene is TRBJ2-5, the V gene TRBV12-3 or TRBV12-4, with TRBD2 as a possible D gene (6 bases). The CDR3 runs 13 residues. The V gene lost 5 bases and the J gene lost 3 bases, with 10 bases spanning the gap. DNA for the CDR3: TGTGCCAGCAGTCCTCGACTAGAAGAGACCCAGTACTTC. Translation gives CASSPRLEETQYF.

This rearrangement joins TRBV6-6 to TRBJ2-5, with 11 bases fitting TRBD1. This CDR3 is built from 14 residues. J gave up 5 bases and V 6 bases, and 5 bases lay outside the gene matches. Germline V lookup: CDR1 MNHNY, CDR2 SVGAGI (reference sequence). In DNA form, the CDR3 reads TGTGCCAGCAGGGCCGGGACAGGGGGGGAGACCCAGTACTTC. Protein: CASRAGTGGETQYF.

The V and J genes are TRBV30 and TRBJ1-1; TRBD1 matches 8 bases. V trimming: 0 bases; J trimming: 5 bases; junction bases outside the gene matches: 2. Looked up from germline, CDR1 is GTSNPN and CDR2 is SVGIG (reference sequence). The CDR3 is 13 residues long. The CDR3 reads CAWSVNRGTEAFF. The CDR3 DNA follows: TGTGCCTGGAGTGTAAACAGGGGGACTGAAGCTTTCTTT. Filled out from reference TRBV30 and TRBJ1-1, the complete variable domain reads SQTIHQWPATLVQPVGSPLSLECTVEGTSNPNLYWYRQAAGRGLQLLFYSVGIGQISSEVPQNLSASRPQDRQFILSSKKLLLSDSGFYLCAWSVNRGTEAFFGQGTRLTVV.

This clone was seen a single time. The gene calls are TRBV18 and TRBJ1-2; D remains ambiguous. Germline lookup yields CDR1 KGHSH and CDR2 LQKENI. Trimming took off 3 bases at V and 3 bases at J, with 2 bases between the two ends. The CDR3 is made up of 11 amino acids. This CDR3 reads CASSPDYGYTF. For the CDR3, the DNA is TGTGCCAGCTCACCCGACTATGGCTACACCTTC.

The chain uses TRBV9 and TRBJ2-1; 8 bases align to TRBD2. The germline V gene encodes CDR1 SGDLS and CDR2 YYNGEE. This CDR3 is 16 amino acids long. Germline trimming cut 0 bases from V and 5 bases from J; bases unmatched to any gene: 7. CDR3 loop: CASSVDWRGVNNEQFF. DNA of the CDR3: TGTGCCAGCAGCGTAGATTGGCGGGGGGTCAACAATGAGCAGTTCTTC.

The V and J genes are TRBV27 and TRBJ2-7, with 7 bases fitting TRBD2. From germline, CDR1 is MNHEY and CDR2 SMNVEV (reference sequence). The CDR3 has 15 residues. V lost 5 bases to trimming and J lost 7 bases; unmatched junction nucleotides: 14. Here the CDR3 reads CASSPGWGEGYEQYV. The CDR3 DNA reads TGTGCCAGCAGTCCGGGTTGGGGGGAGGGTTATGAGCAGTACGTC.

This chain uses TRBV5-6 with TRBJ1-3, with 8 positions matching TRBD1. V lost 6 bases and J lost 3; bases outside the gene matches: 8. Germline CDR1 reads SGHDT; CDR2 reads YYEEEE. The CDR3 is 15 residues long. The CDR3, as DNA: TGTGCCAGCACTCTATTAGGGACAGGTGGAAACACCATATATTTT. Protein: CASTLLGTGGNTIYF.

About this clone itself: This same CDR3 is encoded by further DNA sequences in the sample. V and J are TRBV5-1 and TRBJ1-1; D possibly corresponds to TRBD1 (5 bases). Trimming removed 1 base at V and 4 bases at J, with 11 bases between. Germline loops: CDR1 SGHRS, CDR2 YFSETQ. The CDR3 totals 14 residues. The CDR3 region is CASSLTGAVTEAFF. The CDR3 DNA reads TGCGCCAGCAGCTTGACAGGCGCCGTCACTGAAGCTTTCTTT.

The J gene is TRBJ2-1, the V gene TRBV4-2; 12 bases fit TRBD2. The CDR3 loop spans 17 amino acids. With 0 bases clipped from V and 15 bases from J, the junction kept 15 bases outside the gene matches. The V gene's germline CDR1 is LGHNA and CDR2 YNFKEQ. The CDR3 DNA sequence: TGTGCCAGCAGCCAAGAACAGGGGACTAGCGGGTTCCCCCGGGGGTTCTTC. Amino acids: CASSQEQGTSGFPRGFF.

V and J are TRBV6-5 and TRBJ2-7, with TRBD1 as a possible D gene (6 bases). The CDR3 runs 15 residues. Trimming stripped 2 bases from V and 2 bases from J, with 13 bases between. CDR1 MNHEY and CDR2 SVGAGI come from the germline V gene. CDR3 nucleotide sequence: TGTGCCAGCAGTTACAGGGCCAGGGGACCCTACGAGCAGTACTTC. Translation: CASSYRARGPYEQYF.

This clone was seen a handful of times. The chain joins TRBV24-1 to TRBJ2-5; 7 bases match TRBD2. The germline gives CDR1 KGHDR, CDR2 SFDVKD. Unmatched junction bases numbered 17, after V lost 9 bases and J lost 5 bases. The CDR3 extends over 16 amino acids. The CDR3 region has the DNA TGTGCCACCGGTGCCCCGGGGGGTCTGCAATCGGAGACCCAGTACTTC. This gives the protein CATGAPGGLQSETQYF.

The V call is TRBV27, the J call TRBJ2-7; 9 bases map to TRBD2. V lost 0 bases, J lost 2 bases, and 8 bases stayed unmatched. The CDR3 runs to 17 residues. CDR1 is MNHEY and CDR2 is SMNVEV in the germline V gene (reference sequence). The CDR3 protein is CASSLSGERGVPYEQYV. The CDR3 nucleotides read TGTGCCAGCAGTTTATCTGGTGAGCGGGGGGTACCCTACGAGCAGTACGTC.

V is TRBV11-2 and J is TRBJ2-5, with 9 nucleotides matching TRBD2. V lost 7 bases, J lost 5 bases, and 5 bases stayed unmatched. This CDR3 comprises 13 residues. CDR1 and CDR2 (germline): SGHAT, FQNNGV. CDR3 in amino acids: CASKKAGGETQYF. CDR3 sequence (DNA): TGTGCCAGCAAAAAGGCGGGGGGGGAGACCCAGTACTTC.

V and J are TRBV2 and TRBJ2-3, with TRBD1 identical over 8 bases. The CDR3 extends over 15 amino acids. The germline gives CDR1 SNHLY, CDR2 FYNNEI. The V gene end was trimmed by 6 bases and the J gene end by 1 base; junction bases not matched to a gene: 6. The DNA for the CDR3 is TGTGCCAGCAGCCTCAACAGGGGGGGCACAGATACGCAGTATTTT. This sequence encodes CASSLNRGGTDTQYF.

The V call is TRBV28, the J call TRBJ1-5; TRBD1 matches at 7 bases. The CDR3 runs 16 residues. Germline trimming cut 6 bases from V and 0 bases from J; bases unmatched to any gene: 8. CDR1 and CDR2 from the germline V gene are MDHEN and SYDVKM. CDR3 nucleotide sequence: TGTGCCAGCAGGCCCGGGACAGAGAATAGCAATCAGCCCCAGCATTTT. The encoded protein is CASRPGTENSNQPQHF. The whole variable domain, remainder taken from reference TRBV28 and TRBJ1-5, is DVKVTQSSRYLVKRTGEKVFLECVQDMDHENMFWYRQDPGLGLRLIYFSYDVKMKEKGDIPEGYSVSREKKERFSLILESASTNQTSMYLCASRPGTENSNQPQHFGDGTRLSIL.

The gene calls are TRBV21-1 and TRBJ1-5. TRBV21-1 is tagged as a pseudogene. This CDR3 region has 17 residues. As DNA, the CDR3 is TGTGCCAGCAGCAAAGGGAGAGAGAGCTATAGCAATCAGCCCCAGCATTTT. Its protein is CASSKGRESYSNQPQHF.

This chain connects TRBV19 to TRBJ1-2; D not resolved. V was cut by 5 bases and J by 6 bases, with 10 bases left in between. The CDR3 extends over 12 amino acids. Germline V gives CDR1 LNHDA, CDR2 SQIVND (reference sequence). The CDR3 DNA follows: TGTGCCAGTAGTCCAGGAGGGAATGGCTACACCTTC. Encoded protein: CASSPGGNGYTF.

The rearrangement links TRBV9 to TRBJ1-1; D is unresolved. V lost 0 bases, J lost 4 bases, and 13 bases lay in between. Germline assignment: CDR1 SGDLS and CDR2 YYNGEE. The CDR3 covers 15 residues. As DNA, the CDR3 is TGTGCCAGCAGCGTAGAAACAGCCAGCGGCACTGAAGCTTTCTTT. Its protein is CASSVETASGTEAFF.

The V call is TRBV4-3, the J call TRBJ2-3, with a weak D call TRBD1 (6 bases). The germline V and J ends were trimmed by 0 bases and 4 bases, with 14 bases remaining between them. CDR1 LGHNA and CDR2 YSLEER come from the germline V gene. The CDR3 loop spans 16 amino acids. The CDR3 loop reads CASSQDFAGASDTQYF. The CDR3 coding sequence is TGCGCCAGCAGCCAAGATTTCGCAGGGGCATCAGATACGCAGTATTTT.